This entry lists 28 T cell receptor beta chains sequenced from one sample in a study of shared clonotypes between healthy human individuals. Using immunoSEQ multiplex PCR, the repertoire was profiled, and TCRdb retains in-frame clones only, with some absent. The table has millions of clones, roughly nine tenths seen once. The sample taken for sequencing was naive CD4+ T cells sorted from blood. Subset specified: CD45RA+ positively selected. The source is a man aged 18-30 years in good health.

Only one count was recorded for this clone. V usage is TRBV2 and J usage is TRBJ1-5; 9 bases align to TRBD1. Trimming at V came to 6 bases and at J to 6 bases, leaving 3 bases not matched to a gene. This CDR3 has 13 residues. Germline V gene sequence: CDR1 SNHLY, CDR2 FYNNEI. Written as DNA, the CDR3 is TGTGCCAGCAGAGGGACAGGGCCTCAGCCCCAGCATTTT. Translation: CASRGTGPQPQHF. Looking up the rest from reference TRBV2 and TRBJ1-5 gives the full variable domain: EPEVTQTPSHQVTQMGQEVILRCVPISNHLYFYWYRQILGQKVEFLVSFYNNEISEKSEIFDDQFSVERPDGSNFTLKIRSTKLEDSAMYFCASRGTGPQPQHFGDGTRLSIL.

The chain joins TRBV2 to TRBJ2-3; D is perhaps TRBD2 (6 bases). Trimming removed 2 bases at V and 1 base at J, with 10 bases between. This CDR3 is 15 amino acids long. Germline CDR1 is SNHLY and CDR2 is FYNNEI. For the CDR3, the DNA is TGTGCCAGCAGTGAACTAGCGTCCCGCACAGATACGCAGTATTTT. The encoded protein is CASSELASRTDTQYF.

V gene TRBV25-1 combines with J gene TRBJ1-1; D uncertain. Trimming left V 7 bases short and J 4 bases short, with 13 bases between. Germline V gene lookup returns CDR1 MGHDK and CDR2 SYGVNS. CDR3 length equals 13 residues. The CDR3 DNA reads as TGTGCCAGCAAGGATATATCAGGCACTGAAGCTTTCTTT. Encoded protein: CASKDISGTEAFF. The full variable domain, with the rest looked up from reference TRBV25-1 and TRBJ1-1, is EADIYQTPRYLVIGTGKKITLECSQTMGHDKMYWYQQDPGMELHLIHYSYGVNSTEKGDLSSESTVSRIRTEHFPLTLESARPSHTSQYLCASKDISGTEAFFGQGTRLTVV.

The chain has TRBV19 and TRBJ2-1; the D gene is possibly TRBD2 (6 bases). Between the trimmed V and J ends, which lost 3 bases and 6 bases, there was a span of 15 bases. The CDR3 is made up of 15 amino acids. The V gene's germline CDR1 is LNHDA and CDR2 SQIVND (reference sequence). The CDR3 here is CASSISRGGTNEQFF. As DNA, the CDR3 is TGTGCCAGTAGTATTAGCCGGGGCGGGACCAATGAGCAGTTCTTC.

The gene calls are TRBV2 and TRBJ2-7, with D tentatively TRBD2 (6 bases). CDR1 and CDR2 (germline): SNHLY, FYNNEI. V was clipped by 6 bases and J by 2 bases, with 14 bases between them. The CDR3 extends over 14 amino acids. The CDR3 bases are TGTGCCAGCAGATCCGGGACTGAGACCTACGAGCAGTACTTC. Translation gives CASRSGTETYEQYF. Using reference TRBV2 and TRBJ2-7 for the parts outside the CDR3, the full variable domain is EPEVTQTPSHQVTQMGQEVILRCVPISNHLYFYWYRQILGQKVEFLVSFYNNEISEKSEIFDDQFSVERPDGSNFTLKIRSTKLEDSAMYFCASRSGTETYEQYFGPGTRLTVT.

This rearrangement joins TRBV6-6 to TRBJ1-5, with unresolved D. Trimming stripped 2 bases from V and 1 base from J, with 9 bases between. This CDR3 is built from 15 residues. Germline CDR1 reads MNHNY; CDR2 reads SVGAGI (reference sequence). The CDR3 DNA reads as TGTGCCAGCAGTTACGGCGGACTCAGCAATCAGCCCCAGCATTTT. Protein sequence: CASSYGGLSNQPQHF.

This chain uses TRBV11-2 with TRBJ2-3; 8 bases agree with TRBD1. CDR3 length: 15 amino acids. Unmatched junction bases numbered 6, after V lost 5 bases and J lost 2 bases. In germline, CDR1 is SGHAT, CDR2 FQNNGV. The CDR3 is CASSLRTGHTDTQYF. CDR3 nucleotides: TGTGCCAGCAGCCTAAGGACAGGGCACACAGATACGCAGTATTTT.

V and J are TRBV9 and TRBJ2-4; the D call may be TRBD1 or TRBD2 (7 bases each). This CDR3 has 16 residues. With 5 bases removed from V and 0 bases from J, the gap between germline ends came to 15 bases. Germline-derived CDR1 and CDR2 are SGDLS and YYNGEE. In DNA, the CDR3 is TGTGCCAGCAGTCGACAGGGAGGGGTAGCCAAAAACATTCAGTACTTC. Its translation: CASSRQGGVAKNIQYF.

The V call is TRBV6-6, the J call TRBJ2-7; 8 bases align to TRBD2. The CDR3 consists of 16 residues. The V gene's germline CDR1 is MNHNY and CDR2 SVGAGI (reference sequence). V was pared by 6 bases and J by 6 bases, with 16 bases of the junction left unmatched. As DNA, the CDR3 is TGTGCCAGCAGCCCAAGGGCCAGCGGGAGTGGGGGCGAGCAGTACTTC. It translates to CASSPRASGSGGEQYF.

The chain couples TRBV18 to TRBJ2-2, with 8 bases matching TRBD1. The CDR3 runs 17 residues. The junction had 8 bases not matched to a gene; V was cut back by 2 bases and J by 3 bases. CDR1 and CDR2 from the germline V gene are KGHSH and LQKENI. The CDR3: CASSPTRQGSHTGELFF. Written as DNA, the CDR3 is TGTGCCAGCTCACCAACTAGACAGGGGTCGCACACCGGGGAGCTGTTTTTT. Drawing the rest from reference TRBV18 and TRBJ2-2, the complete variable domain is NAGVMQNPRHLVRRRGQEARLRCSPMKGHSHVYWYRQLPEEGLKFMVYLQKENIIDESGMPKERFSAEFPKEGPSILRIQQVVRGDSAAYFCASSPTRQGSHTGELFFGEGSRLTVL.

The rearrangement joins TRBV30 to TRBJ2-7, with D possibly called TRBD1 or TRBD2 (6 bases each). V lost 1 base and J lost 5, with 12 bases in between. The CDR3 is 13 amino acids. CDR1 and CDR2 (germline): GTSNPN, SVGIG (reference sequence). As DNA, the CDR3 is TGTGCCTGGAGTGCAACAGGGAGGAACGAGCAGTACTTC. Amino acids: CAWSATGRNEQYF.

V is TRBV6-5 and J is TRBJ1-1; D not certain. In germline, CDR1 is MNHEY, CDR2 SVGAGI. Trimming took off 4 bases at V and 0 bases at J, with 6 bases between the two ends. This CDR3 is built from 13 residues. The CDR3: CASSSVMNTEAFF. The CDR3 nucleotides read TGTGCCAGCAGTTCCGTTATGAACACTGAAGCTTTCTTT.

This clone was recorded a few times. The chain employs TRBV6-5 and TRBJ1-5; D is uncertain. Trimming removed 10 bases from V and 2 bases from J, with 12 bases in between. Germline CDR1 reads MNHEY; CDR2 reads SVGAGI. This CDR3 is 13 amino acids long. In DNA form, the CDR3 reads TGTGCCACCCGCCACGGGGGCAATCAGCCCCAGCATTTT. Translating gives CATRHGGNQPQHF.

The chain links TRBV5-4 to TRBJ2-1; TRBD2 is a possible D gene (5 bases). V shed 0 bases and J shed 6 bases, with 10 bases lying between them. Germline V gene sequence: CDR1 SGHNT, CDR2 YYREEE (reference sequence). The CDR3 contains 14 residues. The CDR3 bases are TGTGCCAGCAGCTTGGGGGATCGGGGCAATGAGCAGTTCTTC. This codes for CASSLGDRGNEQFF. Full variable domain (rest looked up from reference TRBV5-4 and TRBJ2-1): ETGVTQSPTHLIKTRGQQVTLRCSSQSGHNTVSWYQQALGQGPQFIFQYYREEENGRGNFPPRFSGLQFPNYSSELNVNALELDDSALYLCASSLGDRGNEQFFGPGTRLTVL.

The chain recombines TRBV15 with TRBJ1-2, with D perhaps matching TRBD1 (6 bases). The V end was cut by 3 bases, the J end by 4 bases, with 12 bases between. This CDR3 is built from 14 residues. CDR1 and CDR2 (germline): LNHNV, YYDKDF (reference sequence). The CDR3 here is CATSSLGGIYGYTF. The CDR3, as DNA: TGTGCCACCAGCAGCCTAGGGGGGATCTATGGCTACACCTTC.

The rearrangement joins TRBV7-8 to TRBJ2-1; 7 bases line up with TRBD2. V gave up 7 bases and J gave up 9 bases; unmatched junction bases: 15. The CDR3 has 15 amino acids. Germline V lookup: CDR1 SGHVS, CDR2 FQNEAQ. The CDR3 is CASNVGLEGSVEQFF. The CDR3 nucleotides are TGTGCCAGCAACGTCGGACTAGAAGGTTCCGTTGAGCAGTTCTTC. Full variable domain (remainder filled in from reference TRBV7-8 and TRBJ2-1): GAGVSQSPRYKVAKRGQDVALRCDPISGHVSLFWYQQALGQGPEFLTYFQNEAQLDKSGLPSDRFFAERPEGSVSTLKIQRTQQEDSAVYLCASNVGLEGSVEQFFGPGTRLTVL.

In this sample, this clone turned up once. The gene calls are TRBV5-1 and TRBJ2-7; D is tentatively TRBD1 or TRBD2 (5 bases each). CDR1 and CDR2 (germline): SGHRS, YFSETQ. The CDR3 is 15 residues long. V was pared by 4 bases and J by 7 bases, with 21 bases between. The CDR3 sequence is CASSPALGVPLEQYF. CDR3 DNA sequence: TGCGCCAGCAGCCCAGCTCTGGGGGTGCCGCTAGAGCAGTACTTC.

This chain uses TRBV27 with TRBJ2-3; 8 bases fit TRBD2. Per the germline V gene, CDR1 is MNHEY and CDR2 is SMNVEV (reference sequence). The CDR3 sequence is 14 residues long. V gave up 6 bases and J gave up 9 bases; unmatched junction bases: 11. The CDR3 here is CASSPAGARSTQYF. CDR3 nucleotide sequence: TGTGCCAGCAGCCCAGCGGGGGCTCGGTCGACGCAGTATTTT.

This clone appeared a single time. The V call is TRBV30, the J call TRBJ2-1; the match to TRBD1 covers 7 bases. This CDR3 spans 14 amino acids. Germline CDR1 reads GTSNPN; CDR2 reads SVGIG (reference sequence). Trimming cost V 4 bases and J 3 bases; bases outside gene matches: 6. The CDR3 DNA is TGTGCCTGGAACGGGGACAGCGTCTACAATGAGCAGTTCTTC. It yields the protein CAWNGDSVYNEQFF.

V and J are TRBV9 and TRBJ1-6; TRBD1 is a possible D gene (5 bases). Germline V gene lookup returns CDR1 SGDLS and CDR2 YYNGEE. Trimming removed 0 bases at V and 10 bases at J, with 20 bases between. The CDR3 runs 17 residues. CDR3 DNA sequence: TGTGCCAGCAGCGTAGCTACGGTGAGGGGCGCTACCTCACCCCTCCACTTT. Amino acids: CASSVATVRGATSPLHF.

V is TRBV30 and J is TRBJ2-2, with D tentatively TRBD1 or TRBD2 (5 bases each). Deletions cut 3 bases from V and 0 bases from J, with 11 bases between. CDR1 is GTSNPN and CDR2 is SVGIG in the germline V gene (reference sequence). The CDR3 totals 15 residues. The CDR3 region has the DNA TGTGCCTGGAGAAAGGGACCGCCGAACACCGGGGAGCTGTTTTTT. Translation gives CAWRKGPPNTGELFF.

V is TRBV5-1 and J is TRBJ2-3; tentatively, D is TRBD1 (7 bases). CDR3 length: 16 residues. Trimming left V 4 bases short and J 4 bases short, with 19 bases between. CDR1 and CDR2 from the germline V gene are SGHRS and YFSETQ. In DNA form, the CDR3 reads TGCGCCAGCAGCCCGGGCTCGCAGGGGGGATCAGATACGCAGTATTTT. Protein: CASSPGSQGGSDTQYF. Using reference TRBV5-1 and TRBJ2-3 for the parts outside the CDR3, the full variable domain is KAGVTQTPRYLIKTRGQQVTLSCSPISGHRSVSWYQQTPGQGLQFLFEYFSETQRNKGNFPGRFSGRQFSNSRSEMNVSTLELGDSALYLCASSPGSQGGSDTQYFGPGTRLTVL.

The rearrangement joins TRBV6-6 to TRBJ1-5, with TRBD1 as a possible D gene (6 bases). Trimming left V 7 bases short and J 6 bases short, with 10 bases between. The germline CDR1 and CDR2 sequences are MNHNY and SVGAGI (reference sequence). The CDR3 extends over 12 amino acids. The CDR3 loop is CASTGGRQPQHF. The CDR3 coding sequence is TGTGCCAGCACGGGGGGGCGTCAGCCCCAGCATTTT.

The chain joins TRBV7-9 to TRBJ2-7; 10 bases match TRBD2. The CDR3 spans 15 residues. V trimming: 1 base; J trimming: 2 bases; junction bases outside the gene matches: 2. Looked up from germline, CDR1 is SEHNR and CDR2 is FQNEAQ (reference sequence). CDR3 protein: CASSLVAGGPYEQYF. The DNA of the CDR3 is TGTGCCAGCAGCTTAGTAGCGGGAGGCCCCTACGAGCAGTACTTC.

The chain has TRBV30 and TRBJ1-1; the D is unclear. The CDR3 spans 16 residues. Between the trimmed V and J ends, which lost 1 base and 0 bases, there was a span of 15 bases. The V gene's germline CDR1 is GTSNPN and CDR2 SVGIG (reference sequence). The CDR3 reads CAWSAAKLTMNTEAFF. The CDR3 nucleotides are TGTGCCTGGAGTGCAGCAAAGCTAACAATGAACACTGAAGCTTTCTTT.

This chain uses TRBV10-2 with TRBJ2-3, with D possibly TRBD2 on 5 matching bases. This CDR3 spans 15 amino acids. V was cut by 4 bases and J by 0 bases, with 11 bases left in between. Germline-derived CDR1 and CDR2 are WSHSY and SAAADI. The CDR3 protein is CASSGLERSTDTQYF. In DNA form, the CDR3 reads TGCGCCAGCAGTGGATTAGAGCGGAGCACAGATACGCAGTATTTT.

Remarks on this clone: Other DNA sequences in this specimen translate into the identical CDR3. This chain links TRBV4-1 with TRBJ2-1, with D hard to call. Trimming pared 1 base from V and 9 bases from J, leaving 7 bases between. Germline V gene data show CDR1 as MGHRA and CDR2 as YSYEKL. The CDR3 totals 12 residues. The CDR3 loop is CASSQVLSEQFF. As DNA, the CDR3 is TGCGCCAGCAGCCAAGTTCTCTCTGAGCAGTTCTTC.

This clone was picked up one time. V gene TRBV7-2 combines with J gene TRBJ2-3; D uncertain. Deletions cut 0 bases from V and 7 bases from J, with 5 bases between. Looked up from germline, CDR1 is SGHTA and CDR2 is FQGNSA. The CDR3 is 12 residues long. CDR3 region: CASSLARNTQYF. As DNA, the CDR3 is TGTGCCAGCAGCTTAGCCAGGAATACGCAGTATTTT.